The present TCR beta chain was sequenced within a study of blood T cell repertoires in COVID-19. Measured with immunoSEQ multiplex PCR; TCRdb has only the in-frame clones, and not every one. The table records 100,000 to 130,000 clones, around 88% of them present only once. The CDR3 length is 15 residues. Per the germline V gene, CDR1 is MNHEY and CDR2 is SMNVEV (reference sequence). V lost 4 bases, J lost 8 bases, and 9 bases stayed unmatched. This chain connects TRBV27 to TRBJ2-1; TRBD1 matches at 9 bases. The TCR originated in a man aged 45 to 65 with active or convalescent COVID-19. The sequencing sample was made of peripheral blood. The CDR3 DNA follows: TGTGCCAGCAGTTCACGGGACAGGGACATCTATGAGCAGTTCTTC. Amino acids: CASSSRDRDIYEQFF.